The next 19 T cell receptor beta chains were all read from a single sample in a study of blood T cell repertoires in COVID-19 (dated by TCRdb to 2020 to 2021). Libraries were made using the immunoSEQ multiplex PCR assay. Here the immuneACCESS table is served through TCRdb, limited to in-frame sequences with V and J called. Missing clones are a known gap in these copies; in checked studies unresolved V genes cover under half, and the rest lacks a known reason. The sample table shows roughly 250,000 clones, and roughly four fifths are seen once. Roughly a tenth of the sample goes to the ten largest clones. The sequenced sample consisted of peripheral blood. Receptors originate from a woman aged 80 or older with acute or convalescent COVID-19.

The rearrangement uses TRBV6-5 and TRBJ2-7; possibly TRBD1 for D (6 bases). The CDR3 spans 13 residues. V shed 9 bases and J shed 2 bases, with 14 bases lying between them. Germline V gene data show CDR1 as MNHEY and CDR2 as SVGAGI. The CDR3 loop reads CASSRDTTYEQYF. The CDR3 DNA sequence: TGTGCCAGTTCTCGGGACACTACCTACGAGCAGTACTTC.

The chain uses TRBV20-1 and TRBJ2-3; D is perhaps TRBD2 (6 bases). The CDR3 covers 11 residues. CDR1 and CDR2 (germline): DFQATT, SNEGSKA (reference sequence). Between the trimmed V and J ends, which lost 6 bases and 6 bases, there was a span of 10 bases. The CDR3 coding sequence is TGCAGTGCGGTACTAGCTGATACGCAGTATTTT. Translating gives CSAVLADTQYF.

This clone appeared once. One end of the junction does not line up with germline, which may come from a read error. This chain connects TRBV28 to TRBJ2-7; D may be TRBD2 (6 bases). The CDR3 covers 14 residues. CDR1 is MDHEN and CDR2 is SYDVKM in the germline V gene. CDR3 nucleotides: TGTGCCAGCAGTTTACAACTAGCCTCCTCCGAGCAGTACTTC. This translates into CASSLQLASSEQYF.

The chain uses TRBV7-2 and TRBJ2-2, with D maybe TRBD2 (5 bases). This CDR3 has 14 amino acids. V was trimmed by 5 bases and J by 1 base, leaving 8 bases between them. The germline gives CDR1 SGHTA, CDR2 FQGNSA. The CDR3 region has the DNA TGTGCCAGCAGCCCGGGGTGGAACACCGGGGAGCTGTTTTTT. Translated: CASSPGWNTGELFF.

The V call is TRBV9, the J call TRBJ2-1, with 9 bases identical to TRBD2. The CDR3 runs to 15 residues. Germline V gene lookup returns CDR1 SGDLS and CDR2 YYNGEE. The V segment lost 4 bases and the J segment 9 bases; nucleotides outside the gene matches: 11. This chain's CDR3 is CASSPSGGPTGEQFF. The DNA of the CDR3 is TGTGCCAGCAGCCCAAGCGGGGGGCCGACAGGTGAGCAGTTCTTC.

The chain carries TRBV5-1 and TRBJ1-1, with 7 bases fitting TRBD1. After removal of 2 bases from V and 4 bases from J, the junction contained 11 bases not matched to a gene. CDR3 length: 16 residues. Germline assignment: CDR1 SGHRS and CDR2 YFSETQ. CDR3 nucleotide sequence: TGCGCCAGCAGCTTTGTCCCTACAGGGGTAAGCACTGAAGCTTTCTTT. It encodes CASSFVPTGVSTEAFF.

The chain couples TRBV2 to TRBJ1-6; D might be TRBD1 (6 bases). Trimming removed 6 bases at V and 6 bases at J, with 15 bases between. Germline loops: CDR1 SNHLY, CDR2 FYNNEI. The CDR3 is 15 residues long. The chain's CDR3 is CASRTLTGTNSPLHF. The CDR3 DNA follows: TGTGCCAGCAGGACCCTTACAGGGACTAATTCACCCCTCCACTTT.

The chain couples TRBV6-5 to TRBJ1-2, with TRBD1 matching over 9 bases. CDR1 is MNHEY and CDR2 is SVGAGI in the germline V gene. This CDR3 is 13 amino acids long. The trim removed 4 bases at V and 9 bases at J, leaving 6 bases unmatched. Written as DNA, the CDR3 is TGTGCCAGCAGTTCGGGACAGGGTCTTAGCTACACCTTC. This encodes CASSSGQGLSYTF.

CDR3 residues: CASGTGVGRTGELFF. DNA for the CDR3: TGTGCCAGCGGGACAGGGGTTGGAAGGACCGGGGAGCTGTTTTTT. The chain links TRBV5-4 to TRBJ2-2; the match to TRBD1 covers 10 bases. CDR1 is SGHNT and CDR2 is YYREEE in the germline V gene (reference sequence). The trim removed 7 bases at V and 5 bases at J, leaving 8 bases unmatched. The CDR3 covers 15 residues.

The chain recombines TRBV7-3 with TRBJ2-3; 8 positions agree with TRBD2. J lost 2 bases, V lost 4 bases, and 5 bases had no gene match. This CDR3 spans 15 amino acids. Germline-derived CDR1 and CDR2 are SGHTA and FQGTGA. The CDR3 loop is CASSSGGANTDTQYF. The DNA for the CDR3 is TGTGCCAGCAGCTCGGGGGGGGCCAACACAGATACGCAGTATTTT.

The gene calls are TRBV18 and TRBJ1-5; D possibly corresponds to TRBD1 (6 bases). V lost 3 bases and J 0 bases, leaving 18 bases between the germline ends. Germline V gene data show CDR1 as KGHSH and CDR2 as LQKENI. CDR3 length: 18 amino acids. Here the CDR3 reads CASSPRGQPLNSNQPQHF. CDR3 bases: TGTGCCAGCTCACCCAGAGGACAGCCCCTAAATAGCAATCAGCCCCAGCATTTT. The full variable domain, completed using reference TRBV18 and TRBJ1-5, is NAGVMQNPRHLVRRRGQEARLRCSPMKGHSHVYWYRQLPEEGLKFMVYLQKENIIDESGMPKERFSAEFPKEGPSILRIQQVVRGDSAAYFCASSPRGQPLNSNQPQHFGDGTRLSIL.

Written as DNA, the CDR3 is TGTGCCTGGGGGACAAGAACCGCTAATGGAAACACCATATATTTT. Its translation: CAWGTRTANGNTIYF. The chain combines TRBV30 with TRBJ1-3, with D tentatively TRBD1 (6 bases). The CDR3 is made up of 15 amino acids. Germline lookup yields CDR1 GTSNPN and CDR2 SVGIG (reference sequence). V shed 5 bases and J shed 3 bases, with 17 bases lying between them. Drawing the rest from reference TRBV30 and TRBJ1-3, the complete variable domain is SQTIHQWPATLVQPVGSPLSLECTVEGTSNPNLYWYRQAAGRGLQLLFYSVGIGQISSEVPQNLSASRPQDRQFILSSKKLLLSDSGFYLCAWGTRTANGNTIYFGEGSWLTVV.

J is TRBJ2-2 and V is TRBV7-8, with 7 bases that match TRBD1. The CDR3 is 14 amino acids. Losses at the gene ends were 6 bases for V and 1 base for J; bases not matched to a gene: 2. Germline-derived CDR1 and CDR2 are SGHVS and FQNEAQ. For the CDR3, the DNA is TGTGCCAGCAGTAGGACAGGGAACACCGGGGAGCTGTTTTTT. Amino acids: CASSRTGNTGELFF.

The chain employs TRBV18 and TRBJ2-7; D may be TRBD2 (6 bases). The germline V gene encodes CDR1 KGHSH and CDR2 LQKENI. Trimming removed 6 bases from V and 0 bases from J, with 15 bases in between. The length of the CDR3 is 15 residues. Here the CDR3 reads CASSPRDGSSYEQYF. In DNA form, the CDR3 reads TGTGCCAGCTCCCCCCGGGACGGGAGCTCCTACGAGCAGTACTTC. The whole variable domain, remainder taken from reference TRBV18 and TRBJ2-7, is NAGVMQNPRHLVRRRGQEARLRCSPMKGHSHVYWYRQLPEEGLKFMVYLQKENIIDESGMPKERFSAEFPKEGPSILRIQQVVRGDSAAYFCASSPRDGSSYEQYFGPGTRLTVT.

This sequence joins TRBV4-1 and TRBJ1-4; no definite D call. Trimming cost V 4 bases and J 3 bases, with 18 bases left between them. The germline V gene has CDR1 MGHRA and CDR2 YSYEKL. The CDR3 runs to 17 residues. As DNA, the CDR3 is TGCGCCAGCAGCCTTCTTCCTCCTCGGGTCCCTAATGAAAAACTGTTTTTT. It encodes CASSLLPPRVPNEKLFF.

This clone has more than one count but fewer than ten. The rearrangement joins TRBV10-3 to TRBJ1-2, with 8 bases that match TRBD1. The CDR3 extends over 13 amino acids. J was trimmed by 5 bases and V by 6 bases; bases with no gene match: 5. Germline CDR1 reads ENHRY; CDR2 reads SYGVKD. CDR3 sequence reads: CAIRQTGDYGYTF. CDR3 in DNA: TGTGCCATCAGACAGACAGGGGATTATGGCTACACCTTC.

J is TRBJ1-2 and V is TRBV18, with D possibly being TRBD1 (6 bases). Germline V CDR1 and CDR2: KGHSH, LQKENI. The germline V and J ends were trimmed by 0 bases and 6 bases, with 17 bases remaining between them. The CDR3 is made up of 16 amino acids. The CDR3 DNA reads TGTGCCAGCTCACCACCAAGCAGGGGCCGACATGATGGCTACACCTTC. Its translation: CASSPPSRGRHDGYTF. The full variable domain, completed using reference TRBV18 and TRBJ1-2, is NAGVMQNPRHLVRRRGQEARLRCSPMKGHSHVYWYRQLPEEGLKFMVYLQKENIIDESGMPKERFSAEFPKEGPSILRIQQVVRGDSAAYFCASSPPSRGRHDGYTFGSGTRLTVV.

This chain links TRBV3-1 (or the pseudogene TRBV3-2) with TRBJ1-5; tentatively, D is TRBD1 (6 bases). This CDR3 has 13 amino acids. Between the trimmed V and J ends, which lost 4 bases and 3 bases, there was a span of 7 bases. Germline V gene sequence: CDR1 LGHDT, CDR2 YNNKEL (reference sequence). CDR3 amino acids: CASSRGPNQPQHF. CDR3 coding DNA: TGTGCCAGCAGCCGGGGGCCCAATCAGCCCCAGCATTTT.

This clone was counted only a few times. The chain carries TRBV20-1 and TRBJ2-2; 7 bases align to TRBD2. The CDR3 is 14 amino acids. With 3 bases clipped from V and 0 bases from J, the junction kept 1 base outside the gene matches. Germline V gene lookup returns CDR1 DFQATT and CDR2 SNEGSKA (reference sequence). CDR3 nucleotides: TGCAGTGCTAGTGGGGGGGCGAACACCGGGGAGCTGTTTTTT. This translates into CSASGGANTGELFF.